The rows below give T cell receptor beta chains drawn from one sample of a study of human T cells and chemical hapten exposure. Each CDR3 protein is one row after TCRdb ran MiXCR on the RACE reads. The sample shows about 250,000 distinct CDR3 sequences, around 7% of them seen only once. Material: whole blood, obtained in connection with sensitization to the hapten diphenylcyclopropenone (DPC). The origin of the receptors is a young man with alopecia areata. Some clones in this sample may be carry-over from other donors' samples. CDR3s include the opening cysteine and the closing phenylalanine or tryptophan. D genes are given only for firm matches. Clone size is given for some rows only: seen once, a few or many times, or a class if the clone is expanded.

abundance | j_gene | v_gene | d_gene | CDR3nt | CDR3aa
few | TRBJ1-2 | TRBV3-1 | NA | TGTGCCAGCAGCCAAGGGACTCTGAATGGCTACACCTTC | CASSQGTLNGYTF
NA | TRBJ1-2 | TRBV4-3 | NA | TGCGCCAGCAGCCATCGGACAGCCGCTAACTATGGCTACACCTTC | CASSHRTAANYGYTF
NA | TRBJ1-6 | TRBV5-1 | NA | TGCGCCAGCAGCTCCCCGGAGCGAAATTCACCCCTCCACTTT | CASSSPERNSPLHF
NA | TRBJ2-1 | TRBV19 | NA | TGTGCCAGTAGTATCCAGGAGTTTTACAATGAGCAGTTCTTC | CASSIQEFYNEQFF
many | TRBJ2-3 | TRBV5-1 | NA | TGCGCCAGCAGCTTTCAGACAGATACGCAGTATTTT | CASSFQTDTQYF
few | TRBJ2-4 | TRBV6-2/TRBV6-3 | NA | TGTGCCAGCAGTTACTCCAGGAGGGCTGGCAAAAACATTCAGTACTTC | CASSYSRRAGKNIQYF
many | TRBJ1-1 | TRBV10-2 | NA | TGCGCCAGCAGTTGGGACGGGAACACTGAAGCTTTCTTT | CASSWDGNTEAFF
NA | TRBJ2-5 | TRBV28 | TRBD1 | TGTGCCAGCAGTGGCCGGGACAGACACCAAGAGACCCAGTACTTC | CASSGRDRHQETQYF
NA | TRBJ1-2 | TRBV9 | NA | TGTGCCAGCAGCGTAGGGGTTTATGGCTACACCTTC | CASSVGVYGYTF
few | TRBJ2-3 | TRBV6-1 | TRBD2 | TGTGCCAGCACGATTCTAGCGGGGGGGCAAGATACGCAGTATTTT | CASTILAGGQDTQYF
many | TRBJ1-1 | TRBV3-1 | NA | TGTGCCAGCAGCCCATCTCCTACAGGGATTACTCCTGAAGCTTTCTTT | CASSPSPTGITPEAFF
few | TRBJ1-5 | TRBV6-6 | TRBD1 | TGTGCCAGCAGTTACCCGGGGACAGCGGGGAATCAGCCCCAGCATTTT | CASSYPGTAGNQPQHF
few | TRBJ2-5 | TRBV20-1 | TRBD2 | TGCAGTGCTGCCCCCTATCTAGCGGAGCAAGAGACCCAGTACTTC | CSAAPYLAEQETQYF
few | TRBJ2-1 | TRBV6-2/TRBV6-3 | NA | TGTGCCAGCAGTTACCATCACGGTGCCCGTACCAAGGGGCAGTTCTTC | CASSYHHGARTKGQFF
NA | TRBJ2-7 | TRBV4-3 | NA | TGCGCCAGCAGCCAAGATCGTGGGGAGCAGTACTTC | CASSQDRGEQYF
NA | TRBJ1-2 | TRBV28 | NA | TGTGCCAGCAGTCCCCTTGAGGTGGGTGGCTATGGCTACACCTTC | CASSPLEVGGYGYTF
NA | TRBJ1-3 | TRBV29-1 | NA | TGCAGCGTTGATAAGGGGAACGGAAACACCATATATTTT | CSVDKGNGNTIYF
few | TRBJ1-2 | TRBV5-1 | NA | TGCGCCAGCAGCTTGGGCACACCGATTTATGGCTACACCTTC | CASSLGTPIYGYTF
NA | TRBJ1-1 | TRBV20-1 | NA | TGCAGTGCCCAGACAGGACGCCTGATGAACACTGAAGCTTTCTTT | CSAQTGRLMNTEAFF
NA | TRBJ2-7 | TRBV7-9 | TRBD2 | TGTGCCAGCAGCTTATTGGCTAGCGGTTTCTACGAGCAGTACTTC | CASSLLASGFYEQYF